The rows below give T cell receptor beta chains drawn from one sample of a study of immune evolution from preneoplasia to lung adenocarcinoma. Profiled with immunoSEQ multiplex PCR; TCRdb holds only in-frame clones, not every one. The sample includes around 10,000 clones, nearly 90% of them seen just once. The specimen sequenced was FFPE invasive lung adenocarcinoma tissue. The source of these receptors is a person between 65 and 79 years old with invasive lung adenocarcinoma. Each CDR3 is given with its conserved first and last residue.

V,CDR3
TRBV5-4,CASSPHPAGASYNEQFF
TRBV29-1,CSVDKGTGRNEQFF
TRBV4-1,CASSQNPRASGSEQYF
TRBV5-1,CASSKGTGGLVGELFF
TRBV6-9,CASSYWPRAGRGEKLFF
TRBV25-1,CASSANTGTGVGSFF
TRBV5-6,CASSLFAARGNEKLFF
TRBV7-3,CASSLYYQETQYF
TRBV6-6,CASSYGGNQPQHF
TRBV2,CASRLRTNDYGYTF
TRBV20-1,CSASRLDTQYF
TRBV25-1,CASRGGRGYGYTF
TRBV28,CASSFYGDTEAFF
TRBV7-9,CASSLGGRYHGYTF
TRBV28,CASSSLGTGREGEKLFF
TRBV30,CAWSVQLGNEAFF
TRBV30,CAWSPSGVQETQYF
TRBV19,CASDRGVTGELFF
TRBV7-9,CASSPPGGYNEQFF
TRBV5-1,CASSTQGTGELFF
TRBV7-2,CASSLRPLGNQPQHF
TRBV5-1,CASSLGSWDGSYEQYF
TRBV2,CASSEVGRDVRYF
TRBV7-9,CASTQGGGSYEQYF
TRBV28,CASSSMVSRDRNEQYF
TRBV5-1,CASSLESNPVHEQYF
TRBV5-4,CASSRTGGTYNEQFF
TRBV7-9,CASSLYGDSPQHF
TRBV27,CASSLSNGRGGYTF
TRBV2,CASRSDMNTEAFF
TRBV5-6,CASSSGEREQYF
TRBV7-6,CASSLAGMATGELFF
TRBV9,CASSGYTDTQYF
TRBV6-6,CASSYAAGVNQPQHF
TRBV27,CASSLGSQAVYGYTF
TRBV18,CASSPPGGLAGGNEQFF
TRBV2,CASSDNRDRGYEQYF
TRBV9,CASSPGQGAYEQYF
TRBV7-7,CASSSGDSCSRGYEQYF
TRBV5-8,CASSKPTSGGETQYF
TRBV4-1,CASSRHSGDTQYF
TRBV28,CASKNVRGGKNIQYF
TRBV6-5,CASSYSPGDFYGYTF
TRBV30,CAWSEPWDSFVEIDNEQFF
TRBV27,CASSLLRQETQYF